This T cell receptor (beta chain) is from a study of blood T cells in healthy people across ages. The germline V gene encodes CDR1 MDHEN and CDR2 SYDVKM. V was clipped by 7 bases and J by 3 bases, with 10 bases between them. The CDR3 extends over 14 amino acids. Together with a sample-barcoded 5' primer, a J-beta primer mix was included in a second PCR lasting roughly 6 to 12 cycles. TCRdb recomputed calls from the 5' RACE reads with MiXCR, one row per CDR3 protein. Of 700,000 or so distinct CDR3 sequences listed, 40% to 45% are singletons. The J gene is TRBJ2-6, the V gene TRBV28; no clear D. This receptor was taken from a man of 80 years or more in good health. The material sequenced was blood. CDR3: CASMGIGGANVLTF. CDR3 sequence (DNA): TGTGCCAGCATGGGGATTGGTGGGGCCAACGTCCTGACTTTC.